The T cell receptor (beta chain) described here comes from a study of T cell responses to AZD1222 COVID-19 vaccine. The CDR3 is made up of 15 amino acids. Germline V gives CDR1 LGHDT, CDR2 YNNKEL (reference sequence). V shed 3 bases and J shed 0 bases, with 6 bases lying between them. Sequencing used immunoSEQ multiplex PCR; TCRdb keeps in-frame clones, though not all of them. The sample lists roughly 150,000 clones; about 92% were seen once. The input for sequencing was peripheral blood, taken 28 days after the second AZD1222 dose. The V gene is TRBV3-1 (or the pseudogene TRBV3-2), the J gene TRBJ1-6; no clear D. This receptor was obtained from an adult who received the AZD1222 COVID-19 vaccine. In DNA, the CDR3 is TGTGCCAGCAGCCAGGAGGGCTCCTATAATTCACCCCTCCACTTT. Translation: CASSQEGSYNSPLHF.